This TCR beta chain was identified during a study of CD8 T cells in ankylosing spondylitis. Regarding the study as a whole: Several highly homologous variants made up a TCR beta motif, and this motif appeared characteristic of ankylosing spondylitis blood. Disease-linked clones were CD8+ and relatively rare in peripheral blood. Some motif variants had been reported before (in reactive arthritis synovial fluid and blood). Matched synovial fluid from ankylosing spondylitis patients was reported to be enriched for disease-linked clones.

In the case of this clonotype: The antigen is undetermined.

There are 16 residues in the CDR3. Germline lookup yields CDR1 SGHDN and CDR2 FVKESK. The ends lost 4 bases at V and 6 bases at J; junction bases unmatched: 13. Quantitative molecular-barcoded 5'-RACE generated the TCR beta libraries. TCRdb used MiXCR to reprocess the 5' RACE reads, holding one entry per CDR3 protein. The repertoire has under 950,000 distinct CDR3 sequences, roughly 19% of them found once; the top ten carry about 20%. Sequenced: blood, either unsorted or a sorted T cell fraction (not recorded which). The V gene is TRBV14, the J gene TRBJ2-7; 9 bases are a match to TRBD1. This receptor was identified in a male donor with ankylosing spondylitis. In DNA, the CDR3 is TGTGCCAGCAGCCCCCCCAACAGGGGGCCATACGGCGAGCAGTACTTC. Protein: CASSPPNRGPYGEQYF.